This T cell receptor beta chain appears in the sequencing data of a study of blood T cell repertoires in COVID-19. In germline, CDR1 is MDHEN, CDR2 SYDVKM. The V gene end was trimmed by 7 bases and the J gene end by 8 bases; junction bases not matched to a gene: 18. This CDR3 has 16 residues. Measured with immunoSEQ multiplex PCR; TCRdb has only the in-frame clones, and not every one. The sample has 200,000 or so clones; 85% are singletons. Sequenced material: peripheral blood. The gene calls are TRBV28 and TRBJ1-2; TRBD1 agrees at 8 bases. This TCR derives from a person aged 70 to 85 with COVID-19, enrolled during active disease. CDR3 residues: CASKDRGKGPGWGYTF. CDR3 bases: TGTGCCAGCAAAGACAGGGGTAAGGGGCCTGGTTGGGGCTACACCTTC.